This passage covers 26 T cell receptor beta chains from one sample sequenced in a study of blood T cells in healthy people across ages. Next came a second PCR, run for about 6 to 11 cycles, which used a sample-barcoded 5' primer along with a J-beta primer mix. Using its own MiXCR run on the 5' RACE reads, TCRdb lists one record per CDR3 protein. Among approximately 800,000 distinct CDR3 sequences listed, roughly 26% were seen once. These data were likewise used in another study, on T cells of mothers and their children.

The sample consisted of blood. These receptors were taken from a boy younger than 18 in good health.

This clonotype was seen more than once but under ten times. This chain joins TRBV6-2 or TRBV6-3 and TRBJ1-1; 7 positions match TRBD1. CDR1 is MNHEY, CDR2 SVGEGT, per germline. The V and J ends lost 0 bases and 6 bases, in that order; junction bases with no gene match: 7. This CDR3 has 15 amino acids. The CDR3 DNA is TGTGCCAGCAGTTACTCGCCCGGACAGGCCGCTGAAGCTTTCTTT. This codes for CASSYSPGQAAEAFF.

The J gene is TRBJ2-1, the V gene TRBV29-1, with no clear D. The V gene lost 4 bases and the J gene lost 10 bases, with 11 bases spanning the gap. The length of the CDR3 is 11 residues. Germline CDR1 reads SQVTM; CDR2 reads ANQGSEA. As DNA, the CDR3 is TGCAGCGTTGGATGGGTTTGGGAGCAGTTCTTC. Residues: CSVGWVWEQFF.

The V call is TRBV28, the J call TRBJ1-1; no clear D gene. The V end was cut by 6 bases, the J end by 7 bases, with 15 bases between. Looked up from germline, CDR1 is MDHEN and CDR2 is SYDVKM. The CDR3 has 13 amino acids. CDR3 DNA sequence: TGTGCCAGCAGCCTACGACCGACCTTTGAAGCTTTCTTT. This sequence encodes CASSLRPTFEAFF.

The V and J genes are TRBV2 and TRBJ2-7, with 8 positions matching TRBD2. Per the germline V gene, CDR1 is SNHLY and CDR2 is FYNNEI. The V segment lost 5 bases and the J segment 5 bases; nucleotides outside the gene matches: 5. This CDR3 region has 13 residues. The chain's CDR3 is CASSFRGGNEQYF. The CDR3 DNA follows: TGTGCCAGCAGTTTCCGGGGGGGTAACGAGCAGTACTTC.

A few counts support this clonotype. This rearrangement joins TRBV25-1 to TRBJ2-1, with D uncertain. V lost 0 bases to trimming and J lost 4 bases, with 4 bases between them. The CDR3 covers 13 residues. The V gene's germline CDR1 is MGHDK and CDR2 SYGVNS. CDR3 region: CASSEYQYNEQFF. DNA of the CDR3: TGTGCCAGCAGTGAATATCAGTACAATGAGCAGTTCTTC. Full variable domain (rest looked up from reference TRBV25-1 and TRBJ2-1): EADIYQTPRYLVIGTGKKITLECSQTMGHDKMYWYQQDPGMELHLIHYSYGVNSTEKGDLSSESTVSRIRTEHFPLTLESARPSHTSQYLCASSEYQYNEQFFGPGTRLTVL.

This clonotype was picked up a small number of times. The chain carries TRBV20-1 and TRBJ1-5; D gene ambiguous. V was pared by 6 bases and J by 0 bases, with 12 bases between. The CDR3 covers 14 residues. Germline lookup yields CDR1 DFQATT and CDR2 SNEGSKA (reference sequence). CDR3 DNA: TGCAGTGCCCTCGGTCTCTATAGCAATCAGCCCCAGCATTTT. Its protein is CSALGLYSNQPQHF.

This clonotype was detected a few times. The gene calls are TRBV9 and TRBJ1-1; D gene ambiguous. Trimming left V 3 bases short and J 1 base short, with 4 bases between. Germline values: CDR1 SGDLS, CDR2 YYNGEE. The CDR3 runs 12 residues. The DNA of the CDR3 is TGTGCCAGCAGCGGCTCGAACACTGAAGCTTTCTTT. Its protein is CASSGSNTEAFF.

The chain is built from TRBV6-5 and TRBJ1-3; possible D gene TRBD1, 5 bases. CDR1 is MNHEY, CDR2 SVGAGI, per germline. V lost 6 bases and J lost 4, with 13 bases in between. This CDR3 spans 14 amino acids. CDR3 region: CASSLWGTGNTIYF. The CDR3 nucleotides are TGTGCCAGCAGCCTCTGGGGGACGGGAAACACCATATATTTT.

This clonotype has a handful of counts. The chain couples TRBV19 to TRBJ2-1; 10 bases fit TRBD2. Germline CDR1 is LNHDA and CDR2 is SQIVND (reference sequence). The J segment lost 4 bases and the V segment lost 1 base, leaving 4 bases of the junction unmatched. The CDR3 covers 16 residues. CDR3 sequence (DNA): TGTGCCAGTAGTATAGGAACTAGCGGGGTGTACAATGAGCAGTTCTTC. This gives the protein CASSIGTSGVYNEQFF. The full variable domain, its missing parts supplied by reference TRBV19 and TRBJ2-1, is DGGITQSPKYLFRKEGQNVTLSCEQNLNHDAMYWYRQDPGQGLRLIYYSQIVNDFQKGDIAEGYSVSREKKESFPLTVTSAQKNPTAFYLCASSIGTSGVYNEQFFGPGTRLTVL.

The V gene is TRBV20-1, the J gene TRBJ2-7, with D possibly TRBD2 on 5 matching bases. The CDR3 is 12 residues long. Trimming removed 5 bases at V and 2 bases at J, with 10 bases between. CDR1 is DFQATT, CDR2 SNEGSKA, per germline (reference sequence). In DNA form, the CDR3 reads TGCAGTGCTCTGACTACAGCCTACGAGCAGTACTTC. Its translation: CSALTTAYEQYF.

CDR3 protein: CASSPRRGGETQYF. CDR3 in DNA: TGTGCCAGCTCACCGAGGCGGGGAGGAGAGACCCAGTACTTC. The J gene is TRBJ2-5, the V gene TRBV18; D might be TRBD2 (6 bases). Germline values: CDR1 KGHSH, CDR2 LQKENI. This CDR3 comprises 14 residues. V gave up 3 bases and J gave up 4 bases, with 12 bases separating them.

The chain combines TRBV12-3 or TRBV12-4 with TRBJ2-5; 10 nucleotides line up with TRBD1. TRBJ2-1 matches the DNA end more closely, so the J call is doubtful. This CDR3 is 15 amino acids long. The CDR3 reads CASSRDRGQYNEQFF. DNA of the CDR3: TGTGCCAGCAGTCGGGACAGGGGCCAGTACAATGAGCAGTTCTTC.

The rearrangement uses TRBV6-5 and TRBJ2-7; 10 bases are shared with TRBD2. There are 15 residues in the CDR3. Germline V gene lookup returns CDR1 MNHEY and CDR2 SVGAGI. V lost 6 bases and J lost 3; bases outside the gene matches: 8. The CDR3 sequence: CASSQGLAHLYEQYF. CDR3 DNA: TGTGCCAGCAGCCAGGGACTAGCGCACCTCTACGAGCAGTACTTC.

V is TRBV5-1 and J is TRBJ2-3; unclear D gene. The V end lost 0 bases, the J end lost 6 bases, and 11 bases lay between the germline ends. This CDR3 contains 14 residues. From germline, CDR1 is SGHRS and CDR2 YFSETQ. The CDR3 spells CASSLVERSDTQYF. In nucleotides, the CDR3 is TGCGCCAGCAGCTTGGTAGAACGATCGGATACGCAGTATTTT.

This clonotype has just a few counts. The V call is TRBV5-1, the J call TRBJ2-5, with D maybe TRBD2 (6 bases). Between the trimmed V and J ends, which lost 0 bases and 0 bases, there was a span of 18 bases. Germline values: CDR1 SGHRS, CDR2 YFSETQ. The CDR3 is 18 amino acids. The CDR3 DNA follows: TGCGCCAGCAGCTTGGATCCAATAGCGGTTCTGTACCAAGAGACCCAGTACTTC. Translated: CASSLDPIAVLYQETQYF. Based on the CDR3 plus reference TRBV5-1 and TRBJ2-5, the full variable domain is KAGVTQTPRYLIKTRGQQVTLSCSPISGHRSVSWYQQTPGQGLQFLFEYFSETQRNKGNFPGRFSGRQFSNSRSEMNVSTLELGDSALYLCASSLDPIAVLYQETQYFGPGTRLLVL.

This clonotype turned up a few times. This chain connects TRBV5-1 to TRBJ2-7; TRBD2 matches at 8 bases. The V and J ends lost 2 bases and 3 bases, in that order; junction bases with no gene match: 4. Germline CDR1 and CDR2: SGHRS and YFSETQ. The CDR3 loop spans 14 amino acids. The DNA of the CDR3 is TGCGCCAGCAGCTTTCTTGGGACTAGCTACGAGCAGTACTTC. The encoded protein is CASSFLGTSYEQYF.

The rearrangement uses TRBV3-1 and TRBJ2-2; D remains unclear. Germline V gene sequence: CDR1 LGHDT, CDR2 YNNKEL (reference sequence). This CDR3 region has 11 residues. V lost 10 bases, J lost 8 bases, and 11 bases lay in between. The DNA of the CDR3 is TGTGCCACCCAGGCCGCGGGGGAGCTGTTTTTT. It is translated as CATQAAGELFF.

This clonotype appeared a few times. The rearrangement joins TRBV28 to TRBJ1-4; 7 nucleotides align to TRBD1. V shed 6 bases, J shed 7 bases, and the junction held 8 bases outside the gene matches. Looked up from germline, CDR1 is MDHEN and CDR2 is SYDVKM. The CDR3 sequence is 14 residues long. The DNA for the CDR3 is TGTGCCAGCAGCGCGGGACAGAGTCGTGAAAAACTGTTTTTT. Its translation: CASSAGQSREKLFF.

This clonotype has just a few counts. The chain has TRBV12-3 or TRBV12-4 and TRBJ1-2; 11 positions match TRBD1. CDR3 size: 17 residues. V shed 6 bases and J 7 bases; nucleotides not matched to a gene: 16. CDR3 coding DNA: TGTGCCAGCAGCTTATCCCGGCCGGGACAGGGGGATTCTGGCTACACCTTC. This gives the protein CASSLSRPGQGDSGYTF.

This clonotype was observed at least ten times. The gene calls are TRBV20-1 and TRBJ2-5; 7 bases line up with TRBD2. V lost 4 bases and J lost 5; bases outside the gene matches: 13. This CDR3 region has 15 residues. Germline V gives CDR1 DFQATT, CDR2 SNEGSKA (reference sequence). The CDR3 coding sequence is TGCAGTGCTACCAAAACTATCTGGGAGGGCGAGACCCAGTACTTC. Encoded protein: CSATKTIWEGETQYF.

This clonotype was detected only a few times. The genes are TRBV9 and TRBJ2-4; possibly TRBD2 for D (5 bases). CDR1 and CDR2 (germline): SGDLS, YYNGEE. The V end was cut by 3 bases, the J end by 2 bases, with 12 bases between. CDR3 length: 15 residues. This chain's CDR3 is CASSEEIGTKNIQYF. The CDR3 region has the DNA TGTGCCAGCAGCGAGGAGATCGGGACCAAAAACATTCAGTACTTC.

Of note for this clonotype: A much larger clone is a single base away; this may be a read error. J is TRBJ1-1 and V is TRBV3-1, with 10 bases fitting TRBD1. The V gene's germline CDR1 is LGHDT and CDR2 YNNKEL (reference sequence). The CDR3 sequence is 14 residues long. The CDR3 loop is CASSHGQGETEALF. CDR3 sequence (DNA): TGTGCCAGCAGCCACGGACAGGGGGAAACTGAAGCTCTCTTT.

V is TRBV20-1 and J is TRBJ2-5, with a possible D match to TRBD1 (5 bases). The J call is in doubt because the DNA end fits TRBJ2-7 better. The CDR3 extends over 13 amino acids. Germline CDR1 reads DFQATT; CDR2 reads SNEGSKA (reference sequence). The chain's CDR3 is CSANPDTKYEQYF. CDR3 DNA: TGCAGTGCTAACCCGGACACCAAGTACGAGCAGTACTTC.

This clonotype was recorded at least ten times. This rearrangement joins TRBV7-2 to TRBJ2-5; TRBD2 agrees at 8 bases. The CDR3 sequence is 14 residues long. Germline CDR1 SGHTA, CDR2 FQGNSA. V shed 5 bases and J 5 bases; nucleotides not matched to a gene: 7. The CDR3 protein is CASSPGGTSETQYF. The DNA for the CDR3 is TGTGCCAGCAGCCCGGGGGGGACTAGTGAGACCCAGTACTTC.

This chain uses TRBV30 with TRBJ1-4, with D hard to call. Germline CDR1 is GTSNPN and CDR2 is SVGIG (reference sequence). This CDR3 region has 12 residues. Trimming cost V 1 base and J 7 bases, with 7 bases left between them. For the CDR3, the DNA is TGTGCCTGGAGTGAGCGAGGTGAAAAACTGTTTTTT. Amino acids: CAWSERGEKLFF.

The chain links TRBV12-5 to TRBJ2-7, with unresolved D. Germline V gene lookup returns CDR1 LGHNT and CDR2 FRNRAP. The V and J ends lost 1 base and 0 bases respectively, with 7 bases between them. The CDR3 contains 14 residues. CDR3 protein: CASGLAPNSYEQYF. DNA of the CDR3: TGTGCTAGTGGTTTGGCCCCCAACTCCTACGAGCAGTACTTC.